A selection of T cell receptor beta chains follows, all from one sample in a study of naive and memory T cell subsets. TCRdb used MiXCR to reprocess the UMI-ligation and nested PCR reads, holding one entry per CDR3 protein. The sample holds tens of thousands of distinct CDR3 sequences; 15% to 20% are singletons and the top ten take 3% to 3.5%. Specimen: effector memory CD4+ T cells from blood. Receptors were obtained from a human donor in good health. Both conserved end residues are part of each CDR3. A D gene is named only where the DNA matches it firmly. Expanded clones are given a class, and other clones once, few, many or no size at all.

V gene: TRBV3-1
J gene: TRBJ1-1
D gene: .
clone size: few
CDR3 protein: CASSQPTGSAEAFF
CDR3 DNA: TGTGCCAGCAGCCAACCCACAGGGTCGGCTGAAGCTTTCTTT

V gene: TRBV28
J gene: TRBJ2-6
D gene: TRBD1
clone size: .
CDR3 protein: CASSLGQGARAGANVLTF
CDR3 DNA: TGTGCCAGCAGTTTGGGACAGGGGGCTCGAGCTGGGGCCAACGTCCTGACTTTC

V gene: TRBV6-4
J gene: TRBJ1-5
D gene: .
clone size: .
CDR3 protein: CASSERMGNQPQHF
CDR3 DNA: TGTGCCAGCAGTGAACGTATGGGGAATCAGCCCCAGCATTTT

V gene: TRBV28
J gene: TRBJ2-3
D gene: TRBD2
clone size: .
CDR3 protein: CASSSRLAGQWIFTDTQYF
CDR3 DNA: TGTGCCAGCAGTTCCCGGCTAGCGGGACAATGGATTTTCACAGATACGCAGTATTTT

V gene: TRBV7-3
J gene: TRBJ2-2
D gene: .
clone size: .
CDR3 protein: CASRQANTGELFF
CDR3 DNA: TGTGCCAGCAGACAGGCGAACACCGGGGAGCTGTTTTTT

V gene: TRBV6-6
J gene: TRBJ1-5
D gene: TRBD1
clone size: few
CDR3 protein: CASSTGGGGNQPQHF
CDR3 DNA: TGTGCCAGCAGTACAGGGGGCGGTGGCAATCAGCCCCAGCATTTT

V gene: TRBV6-4
J gene: TRBJ1-5
D gene: .
clone size: few
CDR3 protein: CASRFNLDLGNQPQHF
CDR3 DNA: TGTGCCAGCAGGTTTAACCTTGATCTGGGCAATCAGCCCCAGCATTTT

V gene: TRBV24-1
J gene: TRBJ2-5
D gene: .
clone size: many
CDR3 protein: CATSDPGQMKTQYF
CDR3 DNA: TGTGCCACCAGTGACCCAGGACAGATGAAGACCCAGTACTTC

V gene: TRBV18
J gene: TRBJ2-2
D gene: TRBD2
clone size: many
CDR3 protein: CASSPLVAGETGELFF
CDR3 DNA: TGTGCCAGCTCACCCCTTGTGGCGGGAGAAACCGGGGAGCTGTTTTTT

V gene: TRBV10-3
J gene: TRBJ2-5
D gene: TRBD1
clone size: many
CDR3 protein: CAISEQGSETQYF
CDR3 DNA: TGTGCCATCAGTGAACAGGGGTCCGAGACCCAGTACTTC

V gene: TRBV18
J gene: TRBJ1-1
D gene: .
clone size: .
CDR3 protein: CASSPQGLGQNTEAFF
CDR3 DNA: TGTGCCAGCTCACCGCAGGGACTCGGTCAGAACACTGAAGCTTTCTTT

V gene: TRBV6-2/TRBV6-3
J gene: TRBJ2-1
D gene: .
clone size: .
CDR3 protein: CASSYSTLRQFF
CDR3 DNA: TGTGCCAGCAGTTACTCGACCCTAAGACAGTTCTTC

V gene: TRBV7-9
J gene: TRBJ1-5
D gene: TRBD1
clone size: many
CDR3 protein: CASSSKGTGGPDSNQPQHF
CDR3 DNA: TGTGCCAGCAGCTCCAAAGGGACAGGGGGCCCGGATAGCAATCAGCCCCAGCATTTT

V gene: TRBV7-2
J gene: TRBJ2-5
D gene: .
clone size: .
CDR3 protein: CASTLMRESRETQYF
CDR3 DNA: TGTGCCAGCACCCTTATGCGGGAAAGTAGAGAGACCCAGTACTTC

V gene: TRBV6-6
J gene: TRBJ1-6
D gene: .
clone size: many
CDR3 protein: CASSTGNSPLHF
CDR3 DNA: TGTGCCAGCAGTACAGGGAATTCACCCCTCCACTTT

V gene: TRBV2
J gene: TRBJ2-7
D gene: .
clone size: .
CDR3 protein: CAGRDRGGSYEQYF
CDR3 DNA: TGTGCCGGTAGAGACAGGGGAGGGTCCTACGAGCAGTACTTC

V gene: TRBV6-1
J gene: TRBJ1-1
D gene: .
clone size: .
CDR3 protein: CASSVQLTANTEAFF
CDR3 DNA: TGTGCCAGCAGTGTGCAACTGACAGCGAACACTGAAGCTTTCTTT

V gene: TRBV15
J gene: TRBJ2-1
D gene: TRBD2
clone size: few
CDR3 protein: CATGGQLAGPQEQFF
CDR3 DNA: TGTGCCACCGGGGGGCAACTAGCGGGCCCTCAGGAGCAGTTCTTC

V gene: TRBV6-5
J gene: TRBJ1-2
D gene: .
clone size: large
CDR3 protein: CASSIVQANYGYTF
CDR3 DNA: TGTGCCAGCAGTATAGTACAGGCTAACTATGGCTACACCTTC

V gene: TRBV30
J gene: TRBJ1-4
D gene: .
clone size: few
CDR3 protein: CAWSEATNEKLFF
CDR3 DNA: TGTGCCTGGTCGGAAGCGACTAATGAAAAACTGTTTTTT

V gene: TRBV20-1
J gene: TRBJ2-3
D gene: .
clone size: few
CDR3 protein: CSARSGADTQYF
CDR3 DNA: TGCAGTGCTAGATCCGGTGCAGATACGCAGTATTTT

V gene: TRBV7-9
J gene: TRBJ1-1
D gene: .
clone size: .
CDR3 protein: CASSLPGDNTEAFF
CDR3 DNA: TGTGCCAGCAGCCTCCCAGGGGATAACACTGAAGCTTTCTTT

V gene: TRBV3-1
J gene: TRBJ2-7
D gene: TRBD2
clone size: many
CDR3 protein: CASSLSGNPSYEQYF
CDR3 DNA: TGTGCCAGCAGCCTTAGCGGGAACCCTTCCTACGAGCAGTACTTC

V gene: TRBV6-5
J gene: TRBJ1-1
D gene: .
clone size: few
CDR3 protein: CASSNPRGDMNTEAFF
CDR3 DNA: TGTGCCAGCAGTAACCCCCGCGGGGACATGAACACTGAAGCTTTCTTT

V gene: TRBV7-6
J gene: TRBJ2-7
D gene: .
clone size: few
CDR3 protein: CASSPIFASYEQYF
CDR3 DNA: TGTGCCAGCAGCCCCATTTTTGCGAGCTACGAGCAGTACTTC

V gene: TRBV12-5
J gene: TRBJ2-7
D gene: TRBD2
clone size: .
CDR3 protein: CASGSGLAGGLGEQYF
CDR3 DNA: TGTGCTAGTGGTTCGGGACTAGCGGGAGGATTAGGGGAGCAGTACTTC

V gene: TRBV9
J gene: TRBJ2-2
D gene: TRBD2
clone size: many
CDR3 protein: CASSPTSADGELFF
CDR3 DNA: TGTGCCAGCAGCCCGACTAGCGCAGACGGGGAGCTGTTTTTT

V gene: TRBV6-6
J gene: TRBJ2-7
D gene: .
clone size: many
CDR3 protein: CASSYSNKLLNLYEQYF
CDR3 DNA: TGTGCCAGCAGTTACTCTAATAAGCTACTGAACTTATACGAGCAGTACTTC

V gene: TRBV7-9
J gene: TRBJ1-1
D gene: .
clone size: few
CDR3 protein: CASSVHMNTEAFF
CDR3 DNA: TGTGCCAGCAGCGTACACATGAACACTGAAGCTTTCTTT

V gene: TRBV5-4
J gene: TRBJ2-1
D gene: TRBD2
clone size: once
CDR3 protein: CASSFGLAGWNEQFF
CDR3 DNA: TGTGCCAGCAGCTTCGGACTAGCGGGATGGAATGAGCAGTTCTTC

V gene: TRBV7-2
J gene: TRBJ1-5
D gene: .
clone size: many
CDR3 protein: CASGGRGNQPQHF
CDR3 DNA: TGTGCCAGCGGAGGACGTGGCAATCAGCCCCAGCATTTT

V gene: TRBV12-5
J gene: TRBJ2-7
D gene: .
clone size: many
CDR3 protein: CASGLTTVVPYEQYF
CDR3 DNA: TGTGCTAGTGGTTTGACCACGGTTGTTCCCTACGAGCAGTACTTC

V gene: TRBV5-1
J gene: TRBJ2-1
D gene: TRBD1
clone size: few
CDR3 protein: CASNPRYSAGQGAHNEQFF
CDR3 DNA: TGCGCCAGCAACCCCCGATATTCCGCGGGACAGGGGGCCCACAATGAGCAGTTCTTC

V gene: TRBV12-3/TRBV12-4
J gene: TRBJ2-5
D gene: .
clone size: .
CDR3 protein: CASIPGRQGRGLETQYF
CDR3 DNA: TGTGCCAGCATCCCCGGGAGGCAGGGTAGGGGGTTGGAGACCCAGTACTTC

V gene: TRBV20-1
J gene: TRBJ1-5
D gene: .
clone size: medium-sized
CDR3 protein: CSASYQGGQPQHF
CDR3 DNA: TGCAGTGCTAGTTACCAGGGTGGTCAGCCCCAGCATTTT

V gene: TRBV9
J gene: TRBJ1-1
D gene: .
clone size: .
CDR3 protein: CASSVSARGGPTQMNTEAFF
CDR3 DNA: TGTGCCAGCAGCGTATCTGCTCGCGGAGGGCCTACCCAAATGAACACTGAAGCTTTCTTT

V gene: TRBV12-5
J gene: TRBJ2-1
D gene: .
clone size: few
CDR3 protein: CASGFLNNEQFF
CDR3 DNA: TGTGCTAGTGGTTTTCTAAACAATGAGCAGTTCTTC

V gene: TRBV10-1
J gene: TRBJ2-1
D gene: TRBD2
clone size: once
CDR3 protein: CASSRLGLAGAPGDEQFF
CDR3 DNA: TGCGCCAGCAGCCGCCTTGGACTAGCGGGAGCCCCGGGGGATGAGCAGTTCTTC

V gene: TRBV25-1
J gene: TRBJ2-1
D gene: .
clone size: .
CDR3 protein: CASSDPGVHNEQFF
CDR3 DNA: TGTGCCAGCAGTGATCCGGGAGTTCACAATGAGCAGTTCTTC

V gene: TRBV2
J gene: TRBJ2-7
D gene: TRBD1
clone size: .
CDR3 protein: CASTPDRGQEQYF
CDR3 DNA: TGTGCCAGCACCCCCGACAGGGGGCAGGAGCAGTACTTC

V gene: TRBV2
J gene: TRBJ2-7
D gene: TRBD1
clone size: few
CDR3 protein: CASSGDSPEQYF
CDR3 DNA: TGTGCCAGCAGTGGGGACAGCCCCGAGCAGTACTTC

V gene: TRBV10-3
J gene: TRBJ1-2
D gene: .
clone size: many
CDR3 protein: CAISGTTYGYTF
CDR3 DNA: TGTGCCATCAGTGGGACGACATATGGCTACACCTTC

V gene: TRBV29-1
J gene: TRBJ2-1
D gene: TRBD2
clone size: medium-sized
CDR3 protein: CSVEDEREGYNEQFF
CDR3 DNA: TGCAGCGTTGAAGACGAGCGGGAGGGCTACAATGAGCAGTTCTTC

V gene: TRBV14
J gene: TRBJ2-7
D gene: TRBD1
clone size: few
CDR3 protein: CASSQALLRDRGDEQYF
CDR3 DNA: TGTGCCAGCAGCCAAGCTCTACTCCGGGACAGGGGTGACGAGCAGTACTTC

V gene: TRBV15
J gene: TRBJ1-4
D gene: .
clone size: many
CDR3 protein: CATGTGRPTNEKLFF
CDR3 DNA: TGTGCCACCGGGACTGGGAGGCCAACTAATGAAAAACTGTTTTTT

V gene: TRBV29-1
J gene: TRBJ2-5
D gene: .
clone size: many
CDR3 protein: CSVESETQYF
CDR3 DNA: TGCAGCGTTGAATCGGAGACCCAGTACTTC

V gene: TRBV28
J gene: TRBJ1-1
D gene: .
clone size: medium-sized
CDR3 protein: CASRPGRGNTEAFF
CDR3 DNA: TGTGCCAGCAGACCAGGGAGAGGAAACACTGAAGCTTTCTTT

V gene: TRBV29-1
J gene: TRBJ1-1
D gene: .
clone size: few
CDR3 protein: CSVGSVGNTEAFF
CDR3 DNA: TGCAGCGTTGGAAGTGTGGGGAACACTGAAGCTTTCTTT

V gene: TRBV6-2/TRBV6-3
J gene: TRBJ2-1
D gene: TRBD2
clone size: .
CDR3 protein: CASSVSGRAANEQFF
CDR3 DNA: TGTGCCAGCAGTGTTAGCGGGAGGGCGGCCAATGAGCAGTTCTTC

V gene: TRBV6-5
J gene: TRBJ1-5
D gene: .
clone size: medium-sized
CDR3 protein: CASSFRGQPQHF
CDR3 DNA: TGTGCCAGCAGTTTCCGGGGTCAGCCCCAGCATTTT

V gene: TRBV6-5
J gene: TRBJ2-5
D gene: .
clone size: many
CDR3 protein: CASSPSGGRLETQYF
CDR3 DNA: TGTGCCAGCAGCCCCTCTGGGGGGCGTTTGGAGACCCAGTACTTC